What follows is one T cell receptor beta chain and its context. These data originate in a study of a mutant IDH1 vaccine in newly diagnosed glioma. Study details: Receipt of radiotherapy, temozolomide, or both preceded the study, and most received both.

Here immunoSEQ multiplex PCR was the method, and the copy in TCRdb shows in-frame clones only, minus some. The sample holds 99,000 or so clones, around 90% seen once. The V and J ends lost 3 bases and 0 bases respectively, with 18 bases between them. The CDR3 totals 17 residues. Germline V gene sequence: CDR1 LNHNV, CDR2 YYDKDF (reference sequence). The sample's time point: baseline, week 1 (first vaccination visit). Treatment indicated: pre-vaccination baseline after standard-of-care therapy. The J gene is TRBJ2-7, the V gene TRBV15; D is perhaps TRBD1 (6 bases). The material was PBMCs, obtained from a glioma patient treated with radiotherapy, temozolomide or both. The receptor comes from a woman aged 45 to 65 with glioma. The CDR3 is CATSRIAFRDNSYEQYF. CDR3 bases: TGTGCCACCAGCAGGATAGCGTTTCGGGACAACTCCTACGAGCAGTACTTC.